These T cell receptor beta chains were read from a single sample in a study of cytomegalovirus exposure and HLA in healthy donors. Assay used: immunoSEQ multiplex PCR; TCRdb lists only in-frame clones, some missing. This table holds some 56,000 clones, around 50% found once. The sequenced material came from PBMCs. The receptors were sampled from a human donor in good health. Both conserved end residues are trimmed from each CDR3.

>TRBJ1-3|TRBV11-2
ASTMTGSGNTIY
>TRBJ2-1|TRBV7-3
ASSYDSYNEQF
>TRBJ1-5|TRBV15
ATSRDRDRPQH
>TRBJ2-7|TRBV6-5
ASSYSGTALNYEQY
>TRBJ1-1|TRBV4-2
ASSQVSVQPEAF
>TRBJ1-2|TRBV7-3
ASSLGSGGLYGYT
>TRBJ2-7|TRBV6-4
ASRRTGSAYEQY
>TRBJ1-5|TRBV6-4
ASSDPLGQFSNQPQH
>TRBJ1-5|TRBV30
AWTEQENQPQH
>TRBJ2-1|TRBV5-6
ASSLASAYNEQF
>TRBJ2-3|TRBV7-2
ASSLLAGGLTDTQY
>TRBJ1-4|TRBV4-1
ASSPGLEKLF
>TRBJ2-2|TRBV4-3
ASSQEGQNTGELF
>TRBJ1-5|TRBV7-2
ASSLARSQPQH
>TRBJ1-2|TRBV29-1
SVDRRGGYT
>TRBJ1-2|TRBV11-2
ASSLAPWGGGYT
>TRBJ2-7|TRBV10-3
AISGTSVSYEQY
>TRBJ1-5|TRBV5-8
ASRNRDYSNQPQH
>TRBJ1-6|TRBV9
ASSNRVHNSPLH
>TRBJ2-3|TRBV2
ASSDVGTSIDTQY
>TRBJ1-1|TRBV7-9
ASSPWTNTEAF
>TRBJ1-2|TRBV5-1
ASSKTDSAPNYGYT
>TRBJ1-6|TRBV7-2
ASSSRTGNNSPLH
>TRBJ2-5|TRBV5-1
ASSLFPGETQY
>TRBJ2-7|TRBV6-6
ASRDTSSYEQY
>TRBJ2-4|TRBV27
ASPKPVVSSAKNIQY
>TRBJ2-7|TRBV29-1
SVGQGVSYEQY
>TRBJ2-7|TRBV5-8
ASSFQGATAYEQY
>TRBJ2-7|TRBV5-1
ASTQGASYEQY
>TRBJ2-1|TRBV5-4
ASSDPSGGRNEQF
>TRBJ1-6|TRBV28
ASSLGAGGSYNSPLH
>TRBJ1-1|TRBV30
ACPSRTLNTEAF
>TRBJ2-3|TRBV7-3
ASSPTSGSWY
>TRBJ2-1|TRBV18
ASSLRGYEQF
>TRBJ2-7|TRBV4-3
ASSQEHSSAAALISEQY
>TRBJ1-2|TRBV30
AWTRGGRTLSAGYT
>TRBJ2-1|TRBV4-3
ASSHLAGSSYNEQF
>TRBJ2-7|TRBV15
ATSRDHAGVGYEQY